Below, one T cell receptor (beta chain) is given with its context. Authors' methods: How many nucleated cells were present was estimated from reference gene primer amplification. The protocol was immunoSEQ multiplex PCR, while the TCRdb copy is restricted to in-frame clones and leaves out a portion. V and J calls and clone size are copied from that table; D and trimming were computed from the DNA. Of 85,000 to 100,000 clones listed, over 70% are singletons. The CDR3 has 13 amino acids. V lost 6 bases and J 5 bases, leaving 14 bases between the germline ends. The data stem from a study of blood T cell repertoires in COVID-19. Turning to the study itself: Collection of acute and convalescent COVID-19 samples took place in the United States, Italy and Spain.

The clonotype comes from a man aged 50 to 60 who had recovered from COVID-19. Source material: peripheral blood. V gene TRBV12-3 or TRBV12-4 combines with J gene TRBJ2-7; tentative D call: TRBD2 (5 bases). The CDR3 spells CASRFSRGHEQYF. The CDR3 DNA reads as TGTGCCAGCAGGTTCAGTCGCGGGCACGAGCAGTACTTC.